This TCR beta chain was sequenced in a study of T cell changes during pregnancy in multiple sclerosis. The method was immunoSEQ multiplex PCR; TCRdb's version includes in-frame clones alone and lacks a portion of them. The data contain about 40,000 clones, over 75% of them singletons. V gave up 5 bases and J gave up 10 bases, with 14 bases separating them. This CDR3 is 12 amino acids long. Germline values: CDR1 MNHNY, CDR2 SVGAGI (reference sequence). This chain connects TRBV6-6 to TRBJ2-5; D is uncertain. This specimen consisted of peripheral blood, obtained in the first trimester of pregnancy. The clonotype comes from a female donor in good health, enrolled as a control in a pregnancy study. As DNA, the CDR3 is TGTGCCAGCAGTGAGTCTAGGCCGGGCCAGTACTTC. Protein sequence: CASSESRPGQYF.